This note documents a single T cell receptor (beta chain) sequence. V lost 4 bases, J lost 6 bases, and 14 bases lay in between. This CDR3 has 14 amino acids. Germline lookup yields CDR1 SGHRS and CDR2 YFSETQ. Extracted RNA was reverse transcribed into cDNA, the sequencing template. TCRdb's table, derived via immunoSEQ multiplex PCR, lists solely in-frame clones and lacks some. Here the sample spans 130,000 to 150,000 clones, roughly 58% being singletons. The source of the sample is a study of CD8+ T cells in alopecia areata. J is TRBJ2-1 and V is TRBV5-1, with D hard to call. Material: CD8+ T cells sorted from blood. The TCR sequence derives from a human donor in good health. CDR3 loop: CASSPAFGSNEQFF. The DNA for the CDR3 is TGCGCCAGCAGCCCTGCCTTTGGTTCCAATGAGCAGTTCTTC.